This is a list of T cell receptor beta chains from one sample in a study of radiation and T cells in renal cell carcinoma. Sequenced by immunoSEQ multiplex PCR; TCRdb stores in-frame clones only, minus some. The sample lists approximately 100,000 clones; 75% to 90% were seen once. Specimen: blood, collected from a patient whose treatment included radiotherapy and nephrectomy. Receptors were obtained from a man aged 50-60 years with renal cell carcinoma. Each CDR3 is given with its conserved first and last residue. The D gene is left open where the match is weak. Only some rows state a clone size, as once, few, many or a class for expanded clones.

DNA | CDR3 | D | J | V | size
TGTGCCAGCAGCTTAGTACTGCACACAGATACGCAGTATTTT | CASSLVLHTDTQYF | . | TRBJ2-3 | TRBV11-2 | .
TGTGCCAGCAGACCTGTCGGATCGGAATCCGGGGAGCTGTTTTTT | CASRPVGSESGELFF | . | TRBJ2-2 | TRBV7-6 | .
TGTGCCAGCAGTTACGGTCAGGGGTTCTCCCAGTACTTC | CASSYGQGFSQYF | . | TRBJ2-5 | TRBV6-5 | .
TGTGCCAGCAGCTCAGGCAGATCCTACGAGCAGTACTTC | CASSSGRSYEQYF | . | TRBJ2-7 | TRBV11-2 | few
TGCAGCCCGGTGTCGGCCAATGAAAAACTGTTTTTT | CSPVSANEKLFF | . | TRBJ1-4 | TRBV29-1 | .
TGTGCCAGCAGCACTGGACAGGTCTATAATTCACCCCTCCACTTT | CASSTGQVYNSPLHF | TRBD1 | TRBJ1-6 | TRBV7-2 | .
TGCGCCAGCAGTCTCAGCTACTACGAGCAGTACTTC | CASSLSYYEQYF | . | TRBJ2-7 | TRBV5-1 | .
TGTGCCAGCAGCTTAAACGGACTATCTAATGAAAAACTGTTTTTT | CASSLNGLSNEKLFF | . | TRBJ1-4 | TRBV5-4 | .
TGCGCCAGCAGCCAAGCCGACCTTGGACAGGAGGGCACAGATACGCAGTATTTT | CASSQADLGQEGTDTQYF | TRBD1 | TRBJ2-3 | TRBV4-3 | .
TGTGCCAGCAGCTCAGGACATGGCTATGGCTACACCTTC | CASSSGHGYGYTF | . | TRBJ1-2 | TRBV7-2 | .
TGTGCCTGGGGGACAGGAGCTATCTACTCTGGAAACACCATATATTTT | CAWGTGAIYSGNTIYF | TRBD1 | TRBJ1-3 | TRBV30 | .
TGTGCCAGCAGCTTGGTCTCCGGGGAGACCCAGTACTTC | CASSLVSGETQYF | . | TRBJ2-5 | TRBV5-4 | .
TGTGCCAGCAGTTTACGGGCGGTAGCCAAAAACATTCAGTACTTC | CASSLRAVAKNIQYF | . | TRBJ2-4 | TRBV28 | .
TGTGCCAGCAGCTTGGTTCTGGGGGACTATGGCTACACCTTC | CASSLVLGDYGYTF | . | TRBJ1-2 | TRBV5-8 | once
TGTGCCAGCTCACCACCGCTAGCGTACGAGCAGTACTTC | CASSPPLAYEQYF | . | TRBJ2-7 | TRBV18 | .
TGTGCCAGCAGTGATTCCGGGACAGGGGACGAAAAACTGTTTTTT | CASSDSGTGDEKLFF | TRBD1 | TRBJ1-4 | TRBV25-1 | once
TGTGCCAGTAGTATAGATCCTGCAAACTATGGCTACACCTTC | CASSIDPANYGYTF | . | TRBJ1-2 | TRBV19 | .
TGTGCCAGCAGGTTGGATGCTGGGGCCAACGTCCTGACTTTC | CASRLDAGANVLTF | . | TRBJ2-6 | TRBV6-5 | .
TGTGCCAGCAGCTTCCGGGACAGGAAAAAAATCTCCTATAATTCACCCCTCCACTTT | CASSFRDRKKISYNSPLHF | TRBD1 | TRBJ1-6 | TRBV7-3 | .
TGTGCCAGCAGCCACCCCGACAGGGATGGCACTGAAGCTTTCTTT | CASSHPDRDGTEAFF | TRBD1 | TRBJ1-1 | TRBV4-2 | once
TGCGCCAGCAGATCTCTAGCGGGATCCACAGATACGCAGTATTTT | CASRSLAGSTDTQYF | TRBD2 | TRBJ2-3 | TRBV5-1 | .
TGTGCCAGCAGCTTGGTAGAGGGACTTAATGAAAAACTGTTTTTT | CASSLVEGLNEKLFF | . | TRBJ1-4 | TRBV5-6 | .
TGTGCTAGTGGTCTCTTGCTGGGTGAAGGGGGCTCAGATACGCAGTATTTT | CASGLLLGEGGSDTQYF | TRBD1 | TRBJ2-3 | TRBV12-5 | .
TGTGCCAGGAGGGGACAGCCAGAGACCCAGTACTTC | CARRGQPETQYF | TRBD1 | TRBJ2-5 | TRBV7-6 | .
TGTGCCAGCAGTGGAGTAGCGGGCTCCTACAATGAGCAGTTCTTC | CASSGVAGSYNEQFF | TRBD2 | TRBJ2-1 | TRBV28 | .
TGTGCCATCAGTGAGTCGAGGGGCGGTTCTGTCCCCGGGGAGCTGTTTTTT | CAISESRGGSVPGELFF | . | TRBJ2-2 | TRBV10-3 | .
TGTGCCAGCAGTCAGGGACAGTTTGGTCTGGAAGCTTTCTTT | CASSQGQFGLEAFF | TRBD1 | TRBJ1-1 | TRBV27 | .
TGTGCCAGCAGCTTAGTGTGGGGGCAGGACACTGAAGCTTTCTTT | CASSLVWGQDTEAFF | . | TRBJ1-1 | TRBV7-2 | .
TGTGCCAGCAGCCTACAGGGGGCCTACAATGAGCAGTTCTTC | CASSLQGAYNEQFF | TRBD1 | TRBJ2-1 | TRBV7-2 | once
TGTGCCAGCAGCAGGACACAGAACACTGAAGCTTTCTTT | CASSRTQNTEAFF | . | TRBJ1-1 | TRBV6-5 | .
TGTGCCTGGAAAGCCCTGTCGGATAGCGGAGCTTTCTTT | CAWKALSDSGAFF | . | TRBJ1-1 | TRBV30 | .
TGTGCCAGCAGCCCCGTCAGGGGCGGGAATGAAAAACTGTTTTTT | CASSPVRGGNEKLFF | . | TRBJ1-4 | TRBV2 | .
TGTGCCAGCGTGGACAGGGCCCAAGCTAACTATGGCTACACCTTC | CASVDRAQANYGYTF | TRBD1 | TRBJ1-2 | TRBV28 | .
TGTGCCAGCTCACGACAACGCCCTGGCGGGAGCACAGATACGCAGTATTTT | CASSRQRPGGSTDTQYF | . | TRBJ2-3 | TRBV18 | .